One sample yielded the 24 T cell receptor beta chains listed below, sequenced in a study of T cell changes during pregnancy in multiple sclerosis. Sequencing used immunoSEQ multiplex PCR; TCRdb keeps in-frame clones, though not all of them. The sample records around 79,000 clones, 75% to 95% being singletons. The sequences come from CD4+ T cells from peripheral blood mononuclear cells, collected in the second trimester of pregnancy. The receptor source for this set is a female donor with multiple sclerosis, enrolled in a pregnancy study.

The genes are TRBV27 and TRBJ2-5, with a possible D match to TRBD2 (6 bases). The V gene's germline CDR1 is MNHEY and CDR2 SMNVEV (reference sequence). Trimming left V 6 bases short and J 4 bases short, with 24 bases between. The CDR3 spans 17 residues. The CDR3 DNA follows: TGTGCCAGCAGAAAGATGGCCGGGACTGGCGGGCGAGAGACCCAGTACTTC. Amino acids: CASRKMAGTGGRETQYF.

V usage is TRBV2 and J usage is TRBJ1-3; D not resolved. The ends were cut back, 7 bases at V and 3 bases at J, with 13 bases in the middle. CDR1 is SNHLY and CDR2 is FYNNEI in the germline V gene. The CDR3 consists of 14 residues. The CDR3 loop is CASNPLVSGNTIYF. The CDR3 DNA is TGTGCCAGCAACCCCCTTGTCAGTGGAAACACCATATATTTT.

The chain has TRBV29-1 and TRBJ1-6, with 7 nucleotides matching TRBD1. Germline V lookup: CDR1 SQVTM, CDR2 ANQGSEA. V trimming: 6 bases; J trimming: 8 bases; junction bases outside the gene matches: 10. The CDR3 covers 14 residues. CDR3 in amino acids: CSVRQGGFDSPLHF. CDR3 DNA sequence: TGCAGCGTAAGGCAGGGGGGCTTCGATTCACCCCTCCACTTT.

The chain joins TRBV19 to TRBJ2-7; tentatively, D is TRBD1 (6 bases). Germline V lookup: CDR1 LNHDA, CDR2 SQIVND (reference sequence). This CDR3 contains 15 residues. V lost 1 base and J lost 5, with 15 bases in between. The CDR3 here is CASSIARDNRHEQYF. Written as DNA, the CDR3 is TGTGCCAGTAGTATAGCCCGGGACAATCGGCACGAGCAGTACTTC.

This clone came up once. The rearrangement joins TRBV5-4 to TRBJ2-1; 7 bases fit TRBD1. With 1 base clipped from V and 5 bases from J, the junction kept 6 bases outside the gene matches. The CDR3 runs to 15 residues. Germline-derived CDR1 and CDR2 are SGHNT and YYREEE (reference sequence). CDR3 in DNA: TGTGCCAGCAGCTTGCCGAGACAGGGCAACAATGAGCAGTTCTTC. Amino acids: CASSLPRQGNNEQFF.

This chain links TRBV30 with TRBJ1-6; D remains ambiguous. The CDR3 runs 12 residues. From germline, CDR1 is GTSNPN and CDR2 SVGIG (reference sequence). Trimming pared 6 bases from V and 6 bases from J, leaving 9 bases between. The CDR3: CACRRSNSPLHF. CDR3 bases: TGTGCCTGCAGGCGATCTAATTCACCCCTCCACTTT. Full variable domain (rest looked up from reference TRBV30 and TRBJ1-6): SQTIHQWPATLVQPVGSPLSLECTVEGTSNPNLYWYRQAAGRGLQLLFYSVGIGQISSEVPQNLSASRPQDRQFILSSKKLLLSDSGFYLCACRRSNSPLHFGNGTRLTVT.

CDR3 in amino acids: CASSPLRENEKLFF. For the CDR3, the DNA is TGCGCCAGCAGCCCGCTAAGGGAGAATGAAAAACTGTTTTTT. This chain connects TRBV5-1 to TRBJ1-4; D unresolved. Trimming shortened V by 4 bases and J by 5 bases, and 12 bases separated the two germline ends. CDR3 size: 14 residues. Germline-derived CDR1 and CDR2 are SGHRS and YFSETQ.

The chain recombines TRBV5-1 with TRBJ1-3; D ambiguous. The V gene lost 4 bases and the J gene lost 3 bases, with 11 bases spanning the gap. The CDR3 length is 14 residues. Germline-derived CDR1 and CDR2 are SGHRS and YFSETQ. In DNA, the CDR3 is TGCGCCAGCAGCCGAGAGATTGGTGGAAACACCATATATTTT. It translates to CASSREIGGNTIYF.

The J gene is TRBJ1-1, the V gene TRBV28; TRBD1 is a possible D gene (6 bases). Trimming took off 6 bases at V and 6 bases at J, with 14 bases between the two ends. Germline V gene lookup returns CDR1 MDHEN and CDR2 SYDVKM. The CDR3 spans 13 residues. The CDR3 spells CASSFTGSPEAFF. Written as DNA, the CDR3 is TGTGCCAGCAGCTTTACAGGGTCCCCTGAAGCTTTCTTT.

The chain recombines TRBV6-5 with TRBJ1-1; 10 bases fit TRBD1. The CDR3 sequence is 14 residues long. Germline V gene lookup returns CDR1 MNHEY and CDR2 SVGAGI. Unmatched junction bases numbered 2, after V lost 6 bases and J lost 1 base. CDR3 coding DNA: TGTGCCAGCAGCAGACAGGGGGCGAACACTGAAGCTTTCTTT. This encodes CASSRQGANTEAFF.

V gene TRBV28 combines with J gene TRBJ1-1, with D perhaps TRBD1 (6 bases). The CDR3 is 12 amino acids. V gave up 3 bases and J gave up 7 bases, with 9 bases separating them. Germline values: CDR1 MDHEN, CDR2 SYDVKM. CDR3 bases: TGTGCCAGCAGTTTGAGGGGGATTGAAGCTTTCTTT. The encoded protein is CASSLRGIEAFF.

The chain employs TRBV6-8 and TRBJ1-1; 8 bases fit TRBD1. Per germline, CDR1 MNHGY and CDR2 SAAAGT. The CDR3 spans 16 residues. V lost 6 bases and J lost 4; bases outside the gene matches: 13. DNA for the CDR3: TGTGCCAGCAGGTCCGGACAGGGAAAGGGAGGCACTGAAGCTTTCTTT. Its translation is CASRSGQGKGGTEAFF.

This clone has only one observation. In DNA, the CDR3 is TGCGCCAGCAGCCAGGAACCCGGGACAGGGGGCGGCTCCTATAATTCACCCCTCCACTTT. The encoded protein is CASSQEPGTGGGSYNSPLHF. This chain uses TRBV4-3 with TRBJ1-6; 12 nucleotides agree with TRBD1. Germline V gene data show CDR1 as LGHNA and CDR2 as YSLEER. J lost 0 bases, V lost 3 bases, and 9 bases had no gene match. The CDR3 runs to 20 residues.

The chain uses TRBV29-1 and TRBJ2-5; 13 bases agree with TRBD2. The V gene's germline CDR1 is SQVTM and CDR2 ANQGSEA. The CDR3 consists of 16 residues. The trim removed 1 base at V and 5 bases at J, leaving 7 bases unmatched. CDR3 sequence: CSVEGRTSGGRETQYF. CDR3 nucleotide sequence: TGCAGCGTTGAAGGACGGACTAGCGGGGGCCGGGAGACCCAGTACTTC.

The CDR3, as DNA: TGTGCCAGCAGTTCCACGCGACAGCCCCAGCATTTT. This gives the protein CASSSTRQPQHF. The V gene is TRBV28, the J gene TRBJ1-5; D call uncertain. Germline CDR1 reads MDHEN; CDR2 reads SYDVKM. Trimming removed 4 bases at V and 7 bases at J, with 8 bases between. The CDR3 length is 12 residues. Filled out from reference TRBV28 and TRBJ1-5, the complete variable domain reads DVKVTQSSRYLVKRTGEKVFLECVQDMDHENMFWYRQDPGLGLRLIYFSYDVKMKEKGDIPEGYSVSREKKERFSLILESASTNQTSMYLCASSSTRQPQHFGDGTRLSIL.

V and J are TRBV19 and TRBJ1-2; 10 bases align to TRBD1. J gave up 8 bases and V 2 bases, and 8 bases lay outside the gene matches. Germline CDR1 LNHDA, CDR2 SQIVND (reference sequence). CDR3 length: 15 residues. CDR3 region: CASSITRGTGAGYTF. In nucleotides, the CDR3 is TGTGCCAGTAGTATAACGCGAGGGACAGGGGCCGGCTACACCTTC. The entire variable domain, with the rest obtained from reference TRBV19 and TRBJ1-2, is as follows: DGGITQSPKYLFRKEGQNVTLSCEQNLNHDAMYWYRQDPGQGLRLIYYSQIVNDFQKGDIAEGYSVSREKKESFPLTVTSAQKNPTAFYLCASSITRGTGAGYTFGSGTRLTVV.

The table lists this clone with a few counts. The chain uses TRBV11-3 and TRBJ2-1; 7 positions agree with TRBD2. Germline CDR1 and CDR2: SGHNT and YENEEA. V lost 0 bases to trimming and J lost 2 bases; unmatched junction nucleotides: 1. This CDR3 contains 15 residues. The DNA for the CDR3 is TGTGCCAGCAGCTTAGACAGCGGGACCTACAATGAGCAGTTCTTC. Translation gives CASSLDSGTYNEQFF.

The V gene is TRBV29-1, the J gene TRBJ2-3; 8 bases are shared with TRBD2. The V gene end was trimmed by 4 bases and the J gene end by 2 bases; junction bases not matched to a gene: 11. The CDR3 has 16 amino acids. Germline V gives CDR1 SQVTM, CDR2 ANQGSEA. The CDR3 loop is CSVAHKLAVNTDTQYF. Here the CDR3 DNA reads TGCAGCGTTGCTCACAAACTAGCGGTAAACACAGATACGCAGTATTTT.

This chain uses TRBV6-1 with TRBJ1-3, with a tentative D call TRBD1 (5 bases). The V and J ends lost 3 bases and 3 bases respectively, with 6 bases between them. CDR1 MNHNS and CDR2 SASEGT come from the germline V gene. The CDR3 extends over 13 amino acids. The CDR3 sequence is CASSDRVGNTIYF. For the CDR3, the DNA is TGTGCCAGCAGTGACAGGGTTGGAAACACCATATATTTT.

This chain links TRBV30 with TRBJ1-1; D gene ambiguous. CDR3 length equals 15 residues. V shed 3 bases and J shed 5 bases, with 19 bases lying between them. From germline, CDR1 is GTSNPN and CDR2 SVGIG (reference sequence). In nucleotides, the CDR3 is TGTGCCTGGAGGGCACCAGGACTTCCGAAAACTGAAGCTTTCTTT. Its translation: CAWRAPGLPKTEAFF. The whole variable domain, remainder taken from reference TRBV30 and TRBJ1-1, is SQTIHQWPATLVQPVGSPLSLECTVEGTSNPNLYWYRQAAGRGLQLLFYSVGIGQISSEVPQNLSASRPQDRQFILSSKKLLLSDSGFYLCAWRAPGLPKTEAFFGQGTRLTVV.

The rearrangement uses TRBV13 and TRBJ2-7; no reliable D call. Germline assignment: CDR1 PRHDT and CDR2 FYEKMQ (reference sequence). CDR3 length: 14 residues. Deletions cut 0 bases from V and 2 bases from J, with 8 bases between. CDR3 coding DNA: TGTGCCAGCAGCTTAGGCCCGGTAGCCTACGAGCAGTACTTC. Translating it yields CASSLGPVAYEQYF.

The J gene is TRBJ1-4, the V gene TRBV16, with 9 bases that match TRBD1. This CDR3 is built from 15 residues. Germline V gene lookup returns CDR1 KGHSY and CDR2 FQNENV. With 5 bases clipped from V and 6 bases from J, the junction kept 7 bases outside the gene matches. The CDR3: CASSDRGNSYEKLFF. For the CDR3, the DNA is TGTGCCAGCAGCGACAGGGGGAATAGTTATGAAAAACTGTTTTTT.

DNA of the CDR3: TGTGCCAGCAGCGGAAAAACAGACACCACTGAAAACTATGGCTACACCTTC. Protein product: CASSGKTDTTENYGYTF. The chain combines TRBV9 with TRBJ1-2, with no clear D. The CDR3 totals 17 residues. The germline V gene has CDR1 SGDLS and CDR2 YYNGEE. V was cut by 3 bases and J by 2 bases, with 20 bases left in between.

V and J are TRBV6-5 and TRBJ2-3; TRBD2 might be the D (7 bases). The V gene lost 2 bases and the J gene lost 3 bases, with 12 bases spanning the gap. The CDR3 runs to 15 residues. CDR1 is MNHEY, CDR2 SVGAGI, per germline. The chain's CDR3 is CASSYGGGRTDTQYF. CDR3 nucleotides: TGTGCCAGCAGTTACGGGGGGGGGCGAACAGATACGCAGTATTTT.